These 4 T cell receptor beta chains came from one sample sequenced in a study of T cells in Graves' hyperthyroidism and ophthalmopathy. RNA transcripts served as the template for amplifying TCR beta CDR3 regions. Initially, a first-round RT-PCR of the TCR CDR3 employed the HTBI primer set. One entry per CDR3 protein, called by TCRdb with MiXCR from the multiplex PCR reads. Among 360,000 or so distinct CDR3 sequences listed, about 18% were seen once. The source material was blood. These receptors were obtained from a woman between 18 and 29 years old with Graves' hyperthyroidism.

This clonotype showed up many times. In DNA form, the CDR3 reads TGCAGTGCTAGAGCTTACGGACAGGGTTCCCATCAGCCCCAGCATTTT. Its translation is CSARAYGQGSHQPQHF. The J gene is TRBJ1-5, the V gene TRBV20-1; 8 nucleotides line up with TRBD1. Trimming cost V 1 base and J 5 bases; bases outside gene matches: 10. This CDR3 contains 16 residues. The germline CDR1 and CDR2 sequences are DFQATT and SNEGSKA (reference sequence).

Regarding this clonotype: At one boundary the junction diverges from the germline segment, which might be a read error. This CDR3 is CVSSPPQGVYEQYF. CDR3 bases: TGTGTCAGCTCACCACCACAGGGGGTCTACGAGCAGTACTTC. The chain carries TRBV18 and TRBJ2-7; 8 positions match TRBD1. Germline CDR1 is KGHSH and CDR2 is LQKENI. The CDR3 spans 14 residues.

This clonotype was observed many times. The chain recombines TRBV30 with TRBJ2-7; 9 nucleotides match TRBD1. There are 12 residues in the CDR3. V lost 4 bases to trimming and J lost 7 bases; unmatched junction nucleotides: 5. Germline V CDR1 and CDR2: GTSNPN, SVGIG (reference sequence). The CDR3: CAWNRGLGEQYF. CDR3 in DNA: TGTGCCTGGAACAGGGGGCTAGGGGAGCAGTACTTC. The variable domain in full, with the rest retrieved from reference TRBV30 and TRBJ2-7, is SQTIHQWPATLVQPVGSPLSLECTVEGTSNPNLYWYRQAAGRGLQLLFYSVGIGQISSEVPQNLSASRPQDRQFILSSKKLLLSDSGFYLCAWNRGLGEQYFGPGTRLTVT.

The table lists this clonotype with many counts. In DNA, the CDR3 is TGTGCCAGCACAGATTGGCCCAGAGGGGCTGAAGCTTTCTTT. It is translated as CASTDWPRGAEAFF. V gene TRBV6-5 combines with J gene TRBJ1-1; tentative D call: TRBD1 (5 bases). This CDR3 contains 14 residues. CDR1 and CDR2 (germline): MNHEY, SVGAGI. Between the trimmed V and J ends, which lost 7 bases and 6 bases, there was a span of 18 bases.